The 9 T cell receptor beta chains below come from one sample, sequenced in a study of blood T cells in healthy people across ages (dated by TCRdb to 2015 to 2017). Library preparation employed 5' RACE. The second PCR ran for about 6 to 12 cycles and used a J-beta primer mix along with a sample-barcoded 5' primer. TCRdb trimmed public reads at Q25 via fastp, called clones via MiXCR and kept in-frame beta chains. CDR3 protein duplicates are merged, each entry listing the most common genes and DNA. A total of some 1,800,000 distinct CDR3 sequences appear in this sample, about 39% of them only once. Roughly 23% of the sample comes from the top ten. Source material: blood. These receptors were obtained from a human donor in good health.

The chain couples TRBV20-1 to TRBJ2-7; either TRBD1 or TRBD2 may fit D (7 bases each). From germline, CDR1 is DFQATT and CDR2 SNEGSKA (reference sequence). This CDR3 is 12 amino acids long. Written as DNA, the CDR3 is TGCAGGACTAGCCGACAGGGCCACGAGCAGTACTTC. It is translated as CRTSRQGHEQYF.

This clonotype appeared a few times. This sequence joins TRBV2 and TRBJ1-1; unclear D gene. V lost 4 bases to trimming and J lost 9 bases, with 15 bases between them. The CDR3 runs 13 residues. The germline V gene has CDR1 SNHLY and CDR2 FYNNEI. The CDR3: CASSVGDGIQAFF. The CDR3 coding sequence is TGTGCCAGCAGTGTCGGGGATGGGATACAAGCTTTCTTT.

At least ten counts were recorded for this clonotype. The chain links TRBV29-1 to TRBJ2-3; D is possibly TRBD1 (6 bases). The CDR3 length is 17 residues. CDR1 is SQVTM and CDR2 is ANQGSEA in the germline V gene. V was cut by 7 bases and J by 4 bases, with 27 bases left in between. DNA for the CDR3: TGCAGCGCCCCCCCCAGTGGGGGCAGTGGGCAGTCAGATACGCAGTATTTT. Its translation: CSAPPSGGSGQSDTQYF.

The chain joins TRBV7-2 to TRBJ2-4; D unclear. The V gene lost 1 base and the J gene lost 12 bases, with 13 bases spanning the gap. In germline, CDR1 is SGHTA, CDR2 FQGNSA. The CDR3 is made up of 13 amino acids. The CDR3: CASSLVAADSQYF. In DNA form, the CDR3 reads TGTGCCAGCAGCTTAGTTGCGGCAGACTCTCAGTACTTC.

The V gene is TRBV6-2 or TRBV6-3, the J gene TRBJ1-2; no reliable D call. Germline V CDR1 and CDR2: MNHEY, SVGEGT. The CDR3 length is 15 residues. V gave up 2 bases and J gave up 4 bases, with 14 bases separating them. The CDR3 sequence: CASSYVRNGIYGYTF. The CDR3 DNA follows: TGTGCCAGCAGTTACGTCCGAAACGGGATCTATGGCTACACCTTC.

The count of this clonotype is one. This chain uses TRBV11-1 with TRBJ2-3; D gene ambiguous. Deletions cut 4 bases from V and 0 bases from J, with 17 bases between. The CDR3 contains 17 residues. CDR1 and CDR2 from the germline V gene are SGHAT and FQDESV (reference sequence). CDR3 in amino acids: CASSSEIAVPSTDTQYF. For the CDR3, the DNA is TGTGCCAGCAGCTCAGAGATCGCGGTCCCTAGCACAGATACGCAGTATTTT.

J is TRBJ2-7 and V is TRBV7-8; perhaps TRBD1 as D (6 bases). The CDR3 has 15 residues. V lost 7 bases to trimming and J lost 3 bases, with 19 bases between them. Germline assignment: CDR1 SGHVS and CDR2 FQNEAQ. The CDR3 reads CASTPWIGQIYEQYF. CDR3 coding DNA: TGTGCCAGCACCCCTTGGATCGGACAGATCTACGAGCAGTACTTC.

Details on this clonotype: A much larger clone differs from this one at a single base, so this may be a read error. The rearrangement links TRBV5-1 to TRBJ2-3; 7 bases line up with TRBD2. Germline lookup yields CDR1 SGHRS and CDR2 YFSETQ. The CDR3 loop spans 16 amino acids. V lost 0 bases and J lost 1; bases outside the gene matches: 5. In nucleotides, the CDR3 is TGCGCCAGCAGCTTGGCTCAAGCGGGACGCACAGATACGCAGTATTTT. Encoded protein: CASSLAQAGRTDTQYF. The complete variable domain, with remaining parts taken from reference TRBV5-1 and TRBJ2-3, reads KAGVTQTPRYLIKTRGQQVTLSCSPISGHRSVSWYQQTPGQGLQFLFEYFSETQRNKGNFPGRFSGRQFSNSRSEMNVSTLELGDSALYLCASSLAQAGRTDTQYFGPGTRLTVL.

This chain uses TRBV18 with TRBJ1-1, with D uncertain. Trimming removed 3 bases from V and 0 bases from J, with 11 bases in between. Germline lookup yields CDR1 KGHSH and CDR2 LQKENI. The CDR3 spans 15 residues. For the CDR3, the DNA is TGTGCCAGCTCACCGGATTTGATTATGAACACTGAAGCTTTCTTT. Protein: CASSPDLIMNTEAFF.